A selection of T cell receptor beta chains follows, all from one sample in a study of Ad26.COV2.S vaccination and SARS-CoV-2 variants. Some clones are missing from TCRdb's copy, which holds only in-frame ones; the method was immunoSEQ multiplex PCR. The sample has about 350,000 clones; roughly 90% are singletons. Sample: peripheral blood, taken in a trial of Ad26.COV2.S vaccine versus placebo. These TCRs come from a person aged 18-65 years who received the Ad26.COV2.S COVID-19 vaccine or a placebo. The CDR3 runs from the conserved cysteine through the conserved F or W. Each record gives: D gene, clone size, J gene, V gene, CDR3 protein, CDR3 DNA. A D gene is named only where the DNA matches it firmly. A clone size is listed for some rows: how often the clone was seen (once, few, many), or a class if it is expanded.

NA NA TRBJ2-1 TRBV6-5 CVASRVRDNEQFF TGTGTCGCGAGCAGGGTTAGGGACAATGAGCAGTTCTTC
TRBD1 NA TRBJ1-3 TRBV5-4 CASSDRTGNTIYF TGTGCCAGCAGCGACCGGACAGGGAACACCATATATTTT
NA NA TRBJ2-2 TRBV7-2 CASKGRITGELFF TGTGCCAGCAAGGGCAGAATCACCGGGGAGCTGTTTTTT
NA NA TRBJ2-7 TRBV28 CASSYSGTGSPDEQYF TGTGCCAGCAGCTACTCCGGGACCGGGAGTCCTGATGAGCAGTACTTC
TRBD2 NA TRBJ2-3 TRBV19 CASTSSGGETDTQYF TGTGCCAGTACGTCTAGCGGGGGGGAGACAGATACGCAGTATTTT
NA once TRBJ1-2 TRBV28 CASRDTTVGYTF TGTGCCAGCAGGGACACCACGGTGGGCTACACCTTC
TRBD1 NA TRBJ1-2 TRBV19 CASNHRTGFYGYTF TGTGCCAGTAACCACCGGACAGGGTTCTATGGCTACACCTTC
TRBD1 NA TRBJ1-1 TRBV18 CASPRPGQRNTEAFF TGTGCCAGCCCAAGACCGGGACAGAGGAACACTGAAGCTTTCTTT
TRBD1 once TRBJ1-1 TRBV9 CASSGTGGFTEAFF TGTGCCAGCAGCGGAACAGGGGGCTTCACTGAAGCTTTCTTT
TRBD2 NA TRBJ2-5 TRBV7-3 CASSPGGLAGARETQYF TGTGCCAGCAGCCCTGGGGGACTAGCGGGAGCACGCGAGACCCAGTACTTC
TRBD2 NA TRBJ2-5 TRBV7-2 CASRNIFETSENQETQYF TGTGCCAGCAGGAATATTTTCGAGACTAGCGAGAACCAAGAGACCCAGTACTTC
TRBD1 NA TRBJ1-1 TRBV7-3 CATSIDDRDRGFGTEAFF TGTGCCACATCAATCGATGACCGGGACAGGGGGTTTGGAACTGAAGCTTTCTTT
NA once TRBJ1-5 TRBV6-2/TRBV6-3 CASSYVKSNQPQHF TGTGCCAGCAGTTATGTTAAAAGCAATCAGCCCCAGCATTTT
NA NA TRBJ1-4 TRBV9 CASSGPGTEKLFF TGTGCCAGCAGCGGACCGGGGACCGAAAAACTGTTTTTT
NA NA TRBJ1-2 TRBV30 CASPRQGSYGYTF TGTGCCTCGCCGAGGCAGGGGTCCTATGGCTACACCTTC
TRBD1 once TRBJ2-7 TRBV5-4 CASSLNRGYEQYF TGTGCCAGCAGCTTGAACAGGGGCTACGAGCAGTACTTC
NA NA TRBJ1-2 TRBV15 CATSRDYTGGYTF TGTGCCACCAGCAGAGATTATACGGGCGGCTACACCTTC
TRBD1 NA TRBJ1-2 TRBV6-2/TRBV6-3 CASSKDRVPANYGYTF TGTGCCAGCAGCAAGGACAGGGTCCCAGCTAACTATGGCTACACCTTC
NA once TRBJ1-5 TRBV2 CASSDTSNQPQHF TGTGCCAGCAGTGATACAAGCAATCAGCCCCAGCATTTT
TRBD2 NA TRBJ2-3 TRBV7-2 CASSELLAGVADTQYF TGTGCCAGCAGCGAACTACTAGCGGGAGTGGCAGATACGCAGTATTTT